This T cell receptor beta chain comes out of a study of neurological immune-mediated disorders. CDR3 size: 15 residues. The germline gives CDR1 LGHDT, CDR2 YNNKEL (reference sequence). The ends lost 4 bases at V and 6 bases at J; junction bases unmatched: 10. TCRdb re-called the 5' RACE reads through MiXCR, storing one row per CDR3 protein. The profile shows tens of thousands of distinct CDR3 sequences, approximately 15% of them singletons. Time point given: longitudinal time-point 3. The table lists this clonotype with many counts. Its antigen is unknown. Findings and caveats of the study: HTLV-1-associated myelopathy ranked highest for TCR clonal expansion and multiple sclerosis lowest, beneath healthy controls.

The material sequenced was PBMCs. The genes are TRBV3-1 and TRBJ2-3, with 7 bases fitting TRBD1. The clonotype originates from a young man in good health. CDR3 sequence reads: CASSRTLTGADTQYF. CDR3 DNA: TGTGCCAGCAGCCGAACCTTAACAGGGGCGGATACGCAGTATTTT.